A selection of T cell receptor beta chains follows, all from one sample in a study of T cell responses to AZD1222 COVID-19 vaccine. Profiling relied on immunoSEQ multiplex PCR, and the TCRdb table lists in-frame clones only, not all of them. The sample includes around 180,000 clones, around 86% of them seen just once. The sequencing used peripheral blood, collected on day 0 of MenACWY control vaccination. Source of these receptors: an adult in good health. Each CDR3 is given with its conserved first and last residue. The order of the fields is J gene, V gene, clone size, D gene, CDR3 protein, CDR3 DNA. A D gene is named only where the DNA matches it firmly. Rows may omit the clone size; those that give it use once, few, many or a size class.

TRBJ2-1 TRBV28 NA TRBD2 CASSASGRLDEQFF TGTGCCAGCAGTGCGAGCGGGAGGTTGGATGAGCAGTTCTTC
TRBJ2-7 TRBV14 NA NA CASSLGQMQYF TGTGCCAGCAGCCTCGGACAGATGCAGTACTTC
TRBJ1-1 TRBV28 NA NA CASNLVRMNTEAFF TGTGCCAGCAACCTTGTACGCATGAACACTGAAGCTTTCTTT
TRBJ2-7 TRBV28 NA TRBD1 CASSPGDSRSYEQYF TGTGCCAGCAGCCCTGGGGACAGCCGGTCCTACGAGCAGTACTTC
TRBJ2-3 TRBV6-2/TRBV6-3 few NA CASSYGLRGGPDTQYF TGTGCCAGCAGTTACGGGCTGAGAGGGGGGCCGGATACGCAGTATTTT
TRBJ1-1 TRBV7-3 NA NA CASSAGDMNTEAFF TGTGCCAGCAGCGCAGGGGATATGAACACTGAAGCTTTCTTT
TRBJ2-1 TRBV14 once TRBD2 CASSQRGGRGSNEQFF TGTGCCAGCAGCCAGAGGGGCGGGAGAGGTAGCAATGAGCAGTTCTTC
TRBJ1-1 TRBV28 NA NA CASSSRGSGTEAFF TGTGCCAGCAGTTCCCGGGGGAGTGGCACTGAAGCTTTCTTT
TRBJ1-2 TRBV6-6 NA NA CASSKPEGYGYTF TGTGCCAGCAGTAAACCCGAGGGCTATGGCTACACCTTC
TRBJ2-5 TRBV19 NA TRBD1 CAASDRFQATQYF TGTGCCGCCTCGGACAGGTTCCAAGCGACCCAGTACTTC
TRBJ1-6 TRBV9 NA NA CASSLEEGSSYNSPLHF TGTGCCAGCAGCCTTGAAGAGGGGAGCTCCTATAATTCACCCCTCCACTTT
TRBJ1-2 TRBV19 few TRBD1 CASTLGRQGVDYGYTF TGTGCCAGTACCTTGGGGCGACAGGGGGTCGACTATGGCTACACCTTC